One sample yielded the 24 T cell receptor beta chains listed below, sequenced in a study of T cells in Graves' hyperthyroidism and ophthalmopathy. Amplified regions were TCR beta CDR3 sequences from RNA transcripts. HTBI primers were the set used in a first-round RT-PCR of the TCR CDR3. MiXCR, run by TCRdb on the multiplex PCR reads, gives a single entry per CDR3 protein. The repertoire holds approximately 400,000 distinct CDR3 sequences, with roughly 14% as singletons. The material sequenced was blood. These receptors came from a man under 40 with Graves' hyperthyroidism that later progressed to Graves' ophthalmopathy.

The chain uses TRBV11-2 and TRBJ2-5; 9 bases are shared with TRBD1. Germline values: CDR1 SGHAT, CDR2 FQNNGV. The CDR3 has 15 residues. The V and J ends lost 5 bases and 5 bases, in that order; junction bases with no gene match: 9. The CDR3 here is CASSPTGQGWETQYF. The DNA for the CDR3 is TGTGCCAGCAGCCCCACGGGACAGGGTTGGGAGACCCAGTACTTC.

The sample holds many counts of this clonotype. The chain has TRBV12-3 or TRBV12-4 and TRBJ1-6; the D gene is possibly TRBD1 (6 bases). The CDR3 spans 14 residues. V lost 5 bases to trimming and J lost 10 bases, with 15 bases between them. The CDR3 nucleotides read TGTGCCAGCAGTCTCCCGACAGGCCGGTCACCCCTCCACTTT. This gives the protein CASSLPTGRSPLHF.

This clonotype was seen at least ten times. This sequence joins TRBV6-6 and TRBJ2-7; the match to TRBD2 covers 8 bases. CDR3 size: 17 residues. V lost 0 bases and J lost 3; bases outside the gene matches: 10. Germline assignment: CDR1 MNHNY and CDR2 SVGAGI (reference sequence). CDR3 coding DNA: TGTGCCAGCAGTTACTCGGCGGTGGGGCGGGGGGACTACGAGCAGTACTTC. It yields the protein CASSYSAVGRGDYEQYF.

This clonotype was recorded a few times. This rearrangement joins TRBV28 to TRBJ2-1, with D unclear. The germline gives CDR1 MDHEN, CDR2 SYDVKM. The CDR3 is 13 residues long. V lost 6 bases and J 6 bases, leaving 12 bases between the germline ends. The CDR3 bases are TGTGCCAGCAGCCTCCCGGCGAGCAATGAGCAGTTCTTC. It specifies CASSLPASNEQFF.

This clonotype was picked up many times. The chain carries TRBV11-2 and TRBJ2-7; 7 bases line up with TRBD1. Germline loops: CDR1 SGHAT, CDR2 FQNNGV. With 4 bases clipped from V and 2 bases from J, the junction kept 11 bases outside the gene matches. The CDR3 is 16 residues long. As DNA, the CDR3 is TGTGCCAGCAGCTCGTCAAGGGGGCCCAAAGCCTACGAGCAGTACTTC. Translated, it gives CASSSSRGPKAYEQYF. The entire variable domain, with the rest obtained from reference TRBV11-2 and TRBJ2-7, is as follows: EAGVAQSPRYKIIEKRQSVAFWCNPISGHATLYWYQQILGQGPKLLIQFQNNGVVDDSQLPKDRFSAERLKGVDSTLKIQPAKLEDSAVYLCASSSSRGPKAYEQYFGPGTRLTVT.

A word on this clonotype: Lacking the conserved final phenylalanine or tryptophan, this CDR3 likely reflects a read error. The chain employs TRBV20-1 and TRBJ2-5, with TRBD2 matching 9 bases. CDR3 length equals 16 residues. With V trimmed by 1 base and J by 0 bases, 6 bases remained unmatched. Germline V gene data show CDR1 as DFQATT and CDR2 as SNEGSKA (reference sequence). The CDR3 bases are TGCAGTGCTAGAGCTGGAGTAGCGGGGGACCAAGAGACCCAGTACTTA. Translating it yields CSARAGVAGDQETQYL.

This clonotype was seen ten or more times. The chain recombines TRBV2 with TRBJ2-3; D gene ambiguous. The CDR3 is 15 amino acids. Germline CDR1 reads SNHLY; CDR2 reads FYNNEI. V was pared by 0 bases and J by 0 bases, with 7 bases between. The CDR3, as DNA: TGTGCCAGCAGTGAAGCAACACTTAGCACAGATACGCAGTATTTT. It is translated as CASSEATLSTDTQYF.

This clonotype turned up a few times. The chain uses TRBV29-1 and TRBJ2-3; 7 bases line up with TRBD2. The CDR3 has 16 residues. Germline CDR1 reads SQVTM; CDR2 reads ANQGSEA. V was clipped by 2 bases and J by 2 bases; unmatched bases: 10. The DNA for the CDR3 is TGCAGCGTTGAATCGTTCCGGGCGGGGGACACAGATACGCAGTATTTT. Its protein is CSVESFRAGDTDTQYF.

In DNA form, the CDR3 reads TGTGCCAGCAGCCGCGTCCCAGGGGGCTCTGGGGCCAACGTCCTGACTTTC. It is translated as CASSRVPGGSGANVLTF. J is TRBJ2-6 and V is TRBV13, with 7 bases identical to TRBD1. This CDR3 region has 17 residues. Germline CDR1 PRHDT, CDR2 FYEKMQ (reference sequence). The trim removed 5 bases at V and 0 bases at J, leaving 7 bases unmatched.

This clonotype was found many times. The chain combines TRBV6-1 with TRBJ1-1; tentatively, D is TRBD1 (6 bases). V shed 5 bases and J shed 5 bases, with 15 bases lying between them. CDR1 is MNHNS, CDR2 SASEGT, per germline. The CDR3 totals 14 residues. The CDR3 loop is CASSLTGMRTEAFF. The CDR3 nucleotides are TGTGCCAGCAGTCTCACAGGGATGCGGACTGAAGCTTTCTTT.

This clonotype has a count of ten or more. This chain links TRBV6-1 with TRBJ2-5, with D tentatively TRBD2 (6 bases). CDR1 MNHNS and CDR2 SASEGT come from the germline V gene. The CDR3 is 14 amino acids. V was shortened by 6 bases and J by 5 bases, with 16 bases between the two germline ends. The chain's CDR3 is CASRSGPGAETQYF. In DNA, the CDR3 is TGTGCCAGCAGGAGCGGGCCCGGGGCGGAGACCCAGTACTTC.

This clonotype occurred a few times. The chain uses TRBV20-1 and TRBJ1-1, with a tentative D call TRBD1 (5 bases). V was pared by 2 bases and J by 5 bases, with 18 bases between. The CDR3 loop spans 15 amino acids. Germline CDR1 reads DFQATT; CDR2 reads SNEGSKA (reference sequence). CDR3 DNA: TGCAGTGCTAGATCCGGAAAGCGATGGGGGACTGAAGCTTTCTTT. The encoded protein is CSARSGKRWGTEAFF.

This chain links TRBV28 with TRBJ1-1, with TRBD1 identical over 9 bases. The V segment lost 5 bases and the J segment 6 bases; nucleotides outside the gene matches: 7. The CDR3 length is 14 residues. Germline values: CDR1 MDHEN, CDR2 SYDVKM. CDR3 nucleotide sequence: TGTGCCAGCAGTCTCCGGGACAGGGTATCTGAAGCTTTCTTT. As protein: CASSLRDRVSEAFF.

The rearrangement links TRBV20-1 to TRBJ2-7; D could derive from TRBD1 or TRBD2 (5 bases each). This CDR3 contains 13 residues. Germline assignment: CDR1 DFQATT and CDR2 SNEGSKA (reference sequence). Trimming stripped 5 bases from V and 4 bases from J, with 15 bases between. The chain's CDR3 is CSASGTAAYEQYF. Here the CDR3 DNA reads TGCAGTGCTTCCGGGACGGCGGCGTACGAGCAGTACTTC.

In this sample, this clonotype turned up many times. This chain joins TRBV30 and TRBJ1-5, with D possibly TRBD1 on 5 matching bases. V was shortened by 0 bases and J by 1 base, with 16 bases between the two germline ends. This CDR3 has 17 residues. The germline gives CDR1 GTSNPN, CDR2 SVGIG (reference sequence). CDR3 sequence: CAWSVWGDGVSNQPQHF. CDR3 sequence (DNA): TGTGCCTGGAGTGTATGGGGGGACGGGGTGAGCAATCAGCCCCAGCATTTT.

The CDR3 spells CSVVAPTGVYEKLFF. CDR3 DNA: TGCAGCGTTGTAGCGCCCACTGGAGTGTATGAAAAACTGTTTTTT. The chain combines TRBV29-1 with TRBJ1-4; no definite D call. CDR3 length equals 15 residues. Germline values: CDR1 SQVTM, CDR2 ANQGSEA. The V and J ends lost 4 bases and 6 bases respectively, with 18 bases between them.

This clonotype was counted ten times or more. The chain couples TRBV7-2 to TRBJ2-7, with D hard to call. The CDR3 consists of 13 residues. Germline values: CDR1 SGHTA, CDR2 FQGNSA. V lost 2 bases and J 5 bases, leaving 10 bases between the germline ends. This CDR3 is CASSLRQGDEQYF. The CDR3 region has the DNA TGTGCCAGCAGCTTAAGGCAAGGCGACGAGCAGTACTTC.

This clonotype showed up many times. The chain has TRBV6-1 and TRBJ1-2; 8 bases line up with TRBD1. V lost 4 bases, J lost 4 bases, and 8 bases stayed unmatched. The CDR3 has 15 amino acids. CDR1 and CDR2 (germline): MNHNS, SASEGT. The CDR3 protein is CASSAWTGSTYGYTF. CDR3 coding DNA: TGTGCCAGCAGTGCTTGGACAGGGTCTACCTATGGCTACACCTTC.

This clonotype turned up a few times. The chain couples TRBV10-3 to TRBJ1-5, with 7 bases aligning to TRBD1. V lost 3 bases and J lost 1; bases outside the gene matches: 0. The CDR3 covers 14 residues. Germline V gives CDR1 ENHRY, CDR2 SYGVKD. The CDR3 DNA reads as TGTGCCATCAGTGAAGGGGGCAGCAATCAGCCCCAGCATTTT. This gives the protein CAISEGGSNQPQHF.

The sample holds a few counts of this clonotype. This rearrangement joins TRBV5-5 to TRBJ1-5; 9 bases match TRBD1. Germline V gene sequence: CDR1 SGHKS, CDR2 YYEKEE (reference sequence). Trimming cost V 2 bases and J 1 base; bases outside gene matches: 13. There are 19 residues in the CDR3. The CDR3 spells CASSLGATGQGRSNQPQHF. The CDR3 nucleotides read TGTGCCAGCAGCTTAGGGGCCACCGGACAGGGGAGGAGCAATCAGCCCCAGCATTTT.

This clonotype appeared many times. The chain is built from TRBV2 and TRBJ1-1; possibly TRBD1 for D (5 bases). Germline V gene lookup returns CDR1 SNHLY and CDR2 FYNNEI. The V end lost 7 bases, the J end lost 8 bases, and 14 bases lay between the germline ends. CDR3 length: 12 amino acids. The CDR3 DNA reads as TGTGCCAGCACCAAACAGGACGCGGAAGCTTTCTTT. Its protein product is CASTKQDAEAFF.

This chain uses TRBV12-3 or TRBV12-4 with TRBJ2-6; D unresolved. The V end was cut by 4 bases, the J end by 1 base, with 11 bases between. This CDR3 has 16 residues. The CDR3 region is CASSSRSVSGANVLTF. The CDR3, as DNA: TGTGCCAGCAGTTCCCGAAGCGTTTCTGGGGCCAACGTCCTGACTTTC.

V gene TRBV3-1 combines with J gene TRBJ2-1; 14 nucleotides agree with TRBD2. CDR3 length: 17 amino acids. With 0 bases clipped from V and 5 bases from J, the junction kept 3 bases outside the gene matches. Germline V CDR1 and CDR2: LGHDT, YNNKEL (reference sequence). The CDR3 nucleotides are TGTGCCAGCAGCCAAGATCTGGGACTAGCGGGGGACAATGAGCAGTTCTTC. Protein sequence: CASSQDLGLAGDNEQFF.

This clonotype appeared a few times. The rearrangement uses TRBV4-1 and TRBJ1-2; D not certain. With 0 bases removed from V and 2 bases from J, the gap between germline ends came to 10 bases. There are 15 residues in the CDR3. CDR1 and CDR2 from the germline V gene are MGHRA and YSYEKL. The CDR3 DNA sequence: TGCGCCAGCAGCCAAGATCCCCAGCCAAACTATGGCTACACCTTC. It encodes CASSQDPQPNYGYTF.